The clone carrying this TCR beta chain was picked up a small number of times. This record comes from a study of beta chain features in type 1 diabetes. Study at large: Age, gender and cell yields were similar between patients and healthy donors.

Every donor provided one heparinised blood draw, which averaged about 110 mL. Trimming removed 2 bases at V and 3 bases at J, with 14 bases between. The CDR3 runs to 15 residues. The germline gives CDR1 SGHRS, CDR2 YFSETQ. The sequenced template was cDNA made from the entire isolated RNA. The table came from immunoSEQ multiplex PCR; TCRdb's copy has only in-frame clones and leaves some out. Of roughly 610,000 clones listed, 15% are singletons. Sequences were obtained from naive CD4+ T cells from blood. The sequence derives from a man in his late teens or twenties in good health. The chain joins TRBV5-1 to TRBJ1-1; D is uncertain. CDR3 protein: CASSLMGSSHTEAFF. The CDR3 region has the DNA TGCGCCAGCAGCTTAATGGGCAGCAGCCACACTGAAGCTTTCTTT.